This TCR beta chain derives from a study of T cells in Graves' hyperthyroidism and ophthalmopathy. RNA transcripts gave rise to amplified TCR beta CDR3 regions. The HTBI primer set drove a first-round RT-PCR of the TCR CDR3. MiXCR, applied by TCRdb to the multiplex PCR reads, yields one record per CDR3 protein. Of a few hundred thousand distinct CDR3 sequences in the sample, about 45% were seen once. This clonotype was seen only once. Those patients with uncontrolled infection, other autoimmune disease, pregnancy or lactation were excluded. With 6 bases clipped from V and 2 bases from J, the junction kept 2 bases outside the gene matches. This CDR3 region has 14 residues. Germline loops: CDR1 SNHLY, CDR2 FYNNEI.

The V gene is TRBV2, the J gene TRBJ2-1; TRBD2 agrees at 9 bases. Material: peripheral blood or thyroid tissue (not recorded which). This TCR came from a woman under 30 with Graves' hyperthyroidism. CDR3 DNA sequence: TGTGCCAGCAGAGTAGCGGGAGCCTACAATGAGCAGTTCTTC. Translating it yields CASRVAGAYNEQFF.